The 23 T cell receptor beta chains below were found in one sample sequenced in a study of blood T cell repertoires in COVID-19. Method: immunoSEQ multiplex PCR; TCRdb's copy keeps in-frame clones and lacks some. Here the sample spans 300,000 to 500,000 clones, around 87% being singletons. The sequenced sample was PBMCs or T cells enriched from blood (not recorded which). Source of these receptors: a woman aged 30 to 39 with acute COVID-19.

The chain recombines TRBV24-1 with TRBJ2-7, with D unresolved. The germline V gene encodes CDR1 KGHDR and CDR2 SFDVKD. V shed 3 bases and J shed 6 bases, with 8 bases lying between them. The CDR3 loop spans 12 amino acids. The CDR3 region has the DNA TGTGCCACCAGTGATAGACCGGGCGAGCAGTACTTC. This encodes CATSDRPGEQYF.

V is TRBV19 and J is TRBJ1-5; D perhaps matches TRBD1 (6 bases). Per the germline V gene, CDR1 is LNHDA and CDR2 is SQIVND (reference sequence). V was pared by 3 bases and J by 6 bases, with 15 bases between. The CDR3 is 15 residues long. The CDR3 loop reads CASSMEQGVGQPQHF. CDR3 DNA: TGTGCCAGTAGTATGGAACAGGGAGTAGGTCAGCCCCAGCATTTT.

The CDR3 loop is CASRDIHQPQHF. The CDR3 nucleotides read TGTGCCAGCAGAGACATTCATCAGCCCCAGCATTTT. V usage is TRBV6-5 and J usage is TRBJ1-5; no clear D. Trimming removed 6 bases from V and 5 bases from J, with 8 bases in between. CDR3 length: 12 amino acids. Germline CDR1 and CDR2: MNHEY and SVGAGI.

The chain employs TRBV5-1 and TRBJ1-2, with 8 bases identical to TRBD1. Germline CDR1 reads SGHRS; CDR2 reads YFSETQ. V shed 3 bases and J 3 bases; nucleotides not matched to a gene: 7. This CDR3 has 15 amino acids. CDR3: CASSWTGSSYYGYTF. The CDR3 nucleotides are TGCGCCAGCAGCTGGACAGGGAGTAGCTACTATGGCTACACCTTC.

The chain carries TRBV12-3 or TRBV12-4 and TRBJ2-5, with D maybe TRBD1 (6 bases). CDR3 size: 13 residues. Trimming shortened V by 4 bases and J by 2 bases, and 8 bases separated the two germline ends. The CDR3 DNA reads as TGTGCCAGCAGTTCGGGACAACAAGAGACCCAGTACTTC. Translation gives CASSSGQQETQYF.

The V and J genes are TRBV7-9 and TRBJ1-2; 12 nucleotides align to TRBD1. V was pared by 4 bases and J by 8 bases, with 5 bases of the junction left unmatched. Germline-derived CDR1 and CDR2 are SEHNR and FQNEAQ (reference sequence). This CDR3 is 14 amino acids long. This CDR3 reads CASSWGQGAYGYTF. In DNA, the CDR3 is TGTGCCAGCAGCTGGGGACAGGGGGCGTACGGCTACACCTTC.

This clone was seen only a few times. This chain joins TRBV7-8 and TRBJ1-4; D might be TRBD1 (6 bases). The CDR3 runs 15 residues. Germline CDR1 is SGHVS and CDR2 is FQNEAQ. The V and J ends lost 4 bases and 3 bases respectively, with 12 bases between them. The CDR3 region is CASSYQGWANEKLFF. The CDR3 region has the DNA TGTGCCAGCAGCTACCAGGGGTGGGCTAATGAAAAACTGTTTTTT.

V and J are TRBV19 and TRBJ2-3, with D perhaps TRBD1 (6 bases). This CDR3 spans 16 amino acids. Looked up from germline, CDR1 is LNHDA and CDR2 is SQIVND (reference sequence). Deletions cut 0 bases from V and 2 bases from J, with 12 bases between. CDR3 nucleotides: TGTGCCAGTAGTATAGATGCAGGGGCGTACACAGATACGCAGTATTTT. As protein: CASSIDAGAYTDTQYF. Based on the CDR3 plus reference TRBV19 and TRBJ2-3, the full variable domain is DGGITQSPKYLFRKEGQNVTLSCEQNLNHDAMYWYRQDPGQGLRLIYYSQIVNDFQKGDIAEGYSVSREKKESFPLTVTSAQKNPTAFYLCASSIDAGAYTDTQYFGPGTRLTVL.

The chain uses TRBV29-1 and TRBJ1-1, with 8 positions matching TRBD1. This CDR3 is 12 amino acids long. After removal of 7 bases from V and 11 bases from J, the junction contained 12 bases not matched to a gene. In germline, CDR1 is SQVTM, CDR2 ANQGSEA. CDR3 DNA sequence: TGCAGCGCGCGGTGGACAGGGAGGGACGCTTTCTTT. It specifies CSARWTGRDAFF.

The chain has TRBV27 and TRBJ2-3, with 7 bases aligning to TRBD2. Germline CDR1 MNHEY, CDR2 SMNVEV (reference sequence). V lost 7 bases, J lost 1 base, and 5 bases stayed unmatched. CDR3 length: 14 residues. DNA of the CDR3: TGTGCCAGCAAAACGGGACTACGCACAGATACGCAGTATTTT. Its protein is CASKTGLRTDTQYF.

The CDR3, as DNA: TGTGCCAGCAGCCAAAGTGGGCTAGCGCCTTACAATGAGCAGTTCTTC. Its protein product is CASSQSGLAPYNEQFF. This sequence joins TRBV3-1 (or the pseudogene TRBV3-2) and TRBJ2-1, with a tentative D call TRBD2 (6 bases). Germline CDR1 reads LGHDT; CDR2 reads YNNKEL (reference sequence). Deletions cut 2 bases from V and 4 bases from J, with 15 bases between. The CDR3 contains 16 residues.

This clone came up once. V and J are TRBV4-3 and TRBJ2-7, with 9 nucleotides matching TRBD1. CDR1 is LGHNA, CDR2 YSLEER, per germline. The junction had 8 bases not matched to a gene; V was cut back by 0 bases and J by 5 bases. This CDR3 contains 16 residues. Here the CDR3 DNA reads TGCGCCAGCAGCCAAGATCTCGGGACAGGGTCCCACGAGCAGTACTTC. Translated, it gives CASSQDLGTGSHEQYF.

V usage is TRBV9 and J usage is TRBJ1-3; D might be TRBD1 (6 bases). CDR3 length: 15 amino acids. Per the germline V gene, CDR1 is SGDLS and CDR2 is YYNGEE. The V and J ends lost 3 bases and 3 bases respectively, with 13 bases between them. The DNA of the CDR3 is TGTGCCAGCAGCGCCCGGGACATCCGTGGAAACACCATATATTTT. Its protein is CASSARDIRGNTIYF.

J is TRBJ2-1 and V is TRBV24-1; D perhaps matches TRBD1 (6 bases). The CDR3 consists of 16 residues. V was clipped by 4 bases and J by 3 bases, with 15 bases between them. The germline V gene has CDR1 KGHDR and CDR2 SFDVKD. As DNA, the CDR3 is TGTGCCACCAGTGACGCAGGGGTGGTGGACTACAATGAGCAGTTCTTC. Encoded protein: CATSDAGVVDYNEQFF.

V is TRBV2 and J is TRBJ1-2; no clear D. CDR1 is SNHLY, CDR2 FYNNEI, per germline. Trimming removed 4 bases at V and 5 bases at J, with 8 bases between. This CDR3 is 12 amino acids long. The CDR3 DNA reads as TGTGCCAGCAGTGCGGCGGTATATGGCTACACCTTC. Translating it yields CASSAAVYGYTF.

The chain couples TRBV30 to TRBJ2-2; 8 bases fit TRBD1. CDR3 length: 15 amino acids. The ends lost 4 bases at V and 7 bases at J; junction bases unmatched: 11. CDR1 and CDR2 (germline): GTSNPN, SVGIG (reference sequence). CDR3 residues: CAWKVGRGHSGELFF. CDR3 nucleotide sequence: TGTGCCTGGAAGGTTGGCAGGGGGCATAGCGGGGAGCTGTTTTTT.

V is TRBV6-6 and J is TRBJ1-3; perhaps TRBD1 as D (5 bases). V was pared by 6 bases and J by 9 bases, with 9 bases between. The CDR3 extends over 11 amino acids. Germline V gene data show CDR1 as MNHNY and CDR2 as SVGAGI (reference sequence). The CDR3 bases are TGTGCCAGCAGCTTCCAGGGCACCATATATTTT. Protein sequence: CASSFQGTIYF.

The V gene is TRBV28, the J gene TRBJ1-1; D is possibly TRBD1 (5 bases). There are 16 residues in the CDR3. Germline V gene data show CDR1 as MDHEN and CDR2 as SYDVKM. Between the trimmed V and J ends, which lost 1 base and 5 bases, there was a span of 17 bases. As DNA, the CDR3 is TGTGCCAGCAGTTTATTGTGGGCGCCACGGGGGACTGAAGCTTTCTTT. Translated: CASSLLWAPRGTEAFF.

In DNA, the CDR3 is TGTGCCAGCAAGACAGGGAGCGAAAAACTGTTTTTT. It encodes CASKTGSEKLFF. This chain links TRBV27 with TRBJ1-4; 7 nucleotides align to TRBD1. The CDR3 is 12 amino acids. Losses at the gene ends were 7 bases for V and 8 bases for J; bases not matched to a gene: 4. Germline CDR1 MNHEY, CDR2 SMNVEV (reference sequence).

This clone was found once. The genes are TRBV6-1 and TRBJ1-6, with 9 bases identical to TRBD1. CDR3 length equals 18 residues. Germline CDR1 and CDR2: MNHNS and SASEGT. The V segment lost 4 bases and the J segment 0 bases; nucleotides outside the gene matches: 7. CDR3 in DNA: TGTGCCAGCAGTGGGGGACAGGGTGCCATCTCCTATAATTCACCCCTCCACTTT. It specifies CASSGGQGAISYNSPLHF.

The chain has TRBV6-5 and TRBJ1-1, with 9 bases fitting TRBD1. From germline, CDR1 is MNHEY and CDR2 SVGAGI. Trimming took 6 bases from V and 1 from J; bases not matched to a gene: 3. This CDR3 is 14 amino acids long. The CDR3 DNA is TGTGCCAGCAGAAGGGACAGGGAGAACACTGAAGCTTTCTTT. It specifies CASRRDRENTEAFF.

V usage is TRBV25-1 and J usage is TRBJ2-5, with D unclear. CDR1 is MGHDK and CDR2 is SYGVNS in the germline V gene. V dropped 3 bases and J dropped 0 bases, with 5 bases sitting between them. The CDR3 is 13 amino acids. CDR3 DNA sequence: TGTGCCAGCAGTGAGGTAGACCAAGAGACCCAGTACTTC. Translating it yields CASSEVDQETQYF.

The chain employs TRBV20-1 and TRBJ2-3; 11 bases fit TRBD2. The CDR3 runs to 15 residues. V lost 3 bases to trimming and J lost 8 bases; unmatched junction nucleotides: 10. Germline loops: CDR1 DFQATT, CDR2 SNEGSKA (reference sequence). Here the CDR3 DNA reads TGCAGTGCTAGTATTAGCGGGGGGGCAGAGGGTACGCAGTATTTT. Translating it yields CSASISGGAEGTQYF.